A single sample is the source of the 21 T cell receptor beta chains below, sequenced in a study of cytomegalovirus exposure and HLA in healthy donors. PCR used 60 Vbeta primers and 13 Jbeta primers. Libraries were prepared by immunoSEQ multiplex PCR; TCRdb keeps only in-frame clonotypes and omits some of them. The sample contains about 140,000 clones, approximately 77% of which appear only once. Sequencing used PBMCs. These receptors were taken from a woman between 35 and 50 years old in good health and CMV-seronegative.

V gene TRBV7-9 combines with J gene TRBJ1-6; 7 nucleotides line up with TRBD1. The germline V gene encodes CDR1 SEHNR and CDR2 FQNEAQ (reference sequence). J was trimmed by 3 bases and V by 5 bases; bases with no gene match: 7. CDR3 length equals 16 residues. CDR3 amino acids: CASSLRTGRYNSPLHF. As DNA, the CDR3 is TGTGCCAGCAGCCTACGGACAGGTCGCTATAATTCACCCCTCCACTTT.

The chain employs TRBV19 and TRBJ2-2; TRBD2 matches 9 bases. With 3 bases clipped from V and 3 bases from J, the junction kept 2 bases outside the gene matches. The germline gives CDR1 LNHDA, CDR2 SQIVND (reference sequence). The CDR3 is 15 residues long. The DNA of the CDR3 is TGTGCCAGTAGTATGCGGGGGGGCGACACCGGGGAGCTGTTTTTT. This codes for CASSMRGGDTGELFF.

The J gene is TRBJ1-5, the V gene TRBV2; D is possibly TRBD1 (5 bases). Germline loops: CDR1 SNHLY, CDR2 FYNNEI. CDR3 length equals 16 residues. Trimming pared 3 bases from V and 5 bases from J, leaving 17 bases between. This CDR3 is CASSDVSGHLHQPQHF. In nucleotides, the CDR3 is TGTGCCAGCAGTGATGTCTCCGGACATTTACATCAGCCCCAGCATTTT.

This rearrangement joins TRBV7-9 to TRBJ2-5; D ambiguous. Germline CDR1 reads SEHNR; CDR2 reads FQNEAQ (reference sequence). Trimming took 1 base from V and 0 from J, leaving 9 bases between them. The CDR3 contains 15 residues. As DNA, the CDR3 is TGTGCCAGCAGCTTAGGATGGCTGTACCAAGAGACCCAGTACTTC. Translating it yields CASSLGWLYQETQYF.

The chain links TRBV10-3 to TRBJ2-2; TRBD2 is a possible D gene (6 bases). Looked up from germline, CDR1 is ENHRY and CDR2 is SYGVKD. The CDR3 sequence is 15 residues long. V dropped 6 bases and J dropped 0 bases, with 11 bases sitting between them. The CDR3 sequence is CAIREGQTNTGELFF. CDR3 in DNA: TGTGCCATCAGGGAGGGCCAAACGAACACCGGGGAGCTGTTTTTT.

The V call is TRBV5-1, the J call TRBJ2-7; D is undetermined. Germline V CDR1 and CDR2: SGHRS, YFSETQ. The CDR3 has 14 amino acids. The germline V and J ends were trimmed by 5 bases and 7 bases, with 19 bases remaining between them. CDR3 sequence: CASSSLDTYGEQYF. The CDR3 DNA reads as TGCGCCAGCAGTTCTCTTGACACATATGGGGAGCAGTACTTC.

This clone was detected a few times. The rearrangement uses TRBV5-4 and TRBJ2-5; no reliable D call. CDR1 is SGHNT and CDR2 is YYREEE in the germline V gene (reference sequence). The CDR3 totals 14 residues. The germline V and J ends were trimmed by 4 bases and 2 bases, with 12 bases remaining between them. The CDR3 nucleotides are TGTGCCAGCAGCAATAAAGACGGGCAAGAGACCCAGTACTTC. Protein: CASSNKDGQETQYF.

This clone was counted a few times. This chain links TRBV10-3 with TRBJ2-3; D may be TRBD1 (6 bases). Trimming took 9 bases from V and 1 from J, leaving 14 bases between them. CDR1 and CDR2 (germline): ENHRY, SYGVKD. The CDR3 loop spans 14 amino acids. The CDR3 here is CAISTGHRTDTQYF. DNA of the CDR3: TGTGCCATTTCCACGGGACACCGCACAGATACGCAGTATTTT.

The rearrangement uses TRBV19 and TRBJ2-3; maybe TRBD2 (5 bases). The germline CDR1 and CDR2 sequences are LNHDA and SQIVND (reference sequence). CDR3 length: 13 amino acids. Trimming cost V 5 bases and J 2 bases, with 8 bases left between them. This CDR3 reads CASSQRFTDTQYF. As DNA, the CDR3 is TGTGCCAGTAGTCAGCGGTTCACAGATACGCAGTATTTT.

The rearrangement joins TRBV2 to TRBJ1-6; D is ambiguous. The ends were cut back, 5 bases at V and 13 bases at J, with 12 bases in the middle. This CDR3 region has 12 residues. CDR1 is SNHLY and CDR2 is FYNNEI in the germline V gene. CDR3 in amino acids: CASSPAPGPLHF. The CDR3 coding sequence is TGTGCCAGCAGTCCGGCCCCGGGGCCCCTCCACTTT.

The J gene is TRBJ1-2, the V gene TRBV7-2, with no clear D. The CDR3 is 12 amino acids. CDR1 is SGHTA and CDR2 is FQGNSA in the germline V gene. Between the trimmed V and J ends, which lost 8 bases and 4 bases, there was a span of 11 bases. The CDR3 bases are TGTGCCAGCCGTCGGGGTTTCTATGGCTACACCTTC. Translated: CASRRGFYGYTF.

In this sample, this clone turned up a few times. The rearrangement uses TRBV11-3 and TRBJ2-5, with D uncertain. Trimming stripped 5 bases from V and 2 bases from J, with 9 bases between. The CDR3 extends over 13 amino acids. The germline V gene encodes CDR1 SGHNT and CDR2 YENEEA. The CDR3 loop is CASSAWSQETQYF. The CDR3 DNA sequence: TGTGCCAGCAGCGCTTGGAGTCAAGAGACCCAGTACTTC.

The chain has TRBV27 and TRBJ2-5; TRBD1 matches 11 bases. The germline V gene has CDR1 MNHEY and CDR2 SMNVEV (reference sequence). The CDR3 has 15 residues. V lost 4 bases, J lost 5 bases, and 6 bases stayed unmatched. CDR3 in DNA: TGTGCCAGCAGTTCGGACAGGGGGCTGTGGGAGACCCAGTACTTC. Amino acid sequence: CASSSDRGLWETQYF.

The V call is TRBV7-7, the J call TRBJ2-7; D perhaps matches TRBD2 (6 bases). Germline CDR1 is SSHAT and CDR2 is FNYEAQ (reference sequence). CDR3 length: 16 amino acids. Trimming cost V 1 base and J 7 bases, with 20 bases left between them. The CDR3 coding sequence is TGTGCCAGCAGCTTAGGGTCGTCTGGGTCCGGAGGGGAGCAGTACTTC. Its protein product is CASSLGSSGSGGEQYF.

V is TRBV27 and J is TRBJ1-6; D is undetermined. CDR3 length: 17 residues. V was shortened by 3 bases and J by 8 bases, with 20 bases between the two germline ends. CDR1 and CDR2 from the germline V gene are MNHEY and SMNVEV (reference sequence). The CDR3 region is CASSFGGLRLLDSPLHF. The CDR3 coding sequence is TGTGCCAGCAGTTTCGGAGGTTTGCGTCTCTTGGATTCACCCCTCCACTTT.

The rearrangement links TRBV27 to TRBJ1-2; D unclear. The V gene lost 8 bases and the J gene lost 1 base, with 35 bases spanning the gap. The CDR3 has 21 residues. The germline CDR1 and CDR2 sequences are MNHEY and SMNVEV (reference sequence). The CDR3 region is CASGLVGYLRRERAYNYGYTF. The CDR3, as DNA: TGTGCCAGCGGCTTGGTCGGGTACCTTCGGCGGGAGAGGGCTTATAACTATGGCTACACCTTC.

J is TRBJ2-5 and V is TRBV5-1, with TRBD1 matching 7 bases. The V gene end was trimmed by 0 bases and the J gene end by 3 bases; junction bases not matched to a gene: 2. There are 14 residues in the CDR3. Germline-derived CDR1 and CDR2 are SGHRS and YFSETQ. CDR3 in amino acids: CASSLAQGKETQYF. The CDR3 DNA sequence: TGCGCCAGCAGCTTGGCACAGGGGAAAGAGACCCAGTACTTC. The variable domain in full, completed from reference TRBV5-1 and TRBJ2-5, reads KAGVTQTPRYLIKTRGQQVTLSCSPISGHRSVSWYQQTPGQGLQFLFEYFSETQRNKGNFPGRFSGRQFSNSRSEMNVSTLELGDSALYLCASSLAQGKETQYFGPGTRLLVL.

The J gene is TRBJ2-5, the V gene TRBV19, with 13 bases lining up with TRBD2. The J call is uncertain, as TRBJ2-7 better fits the DNA end. Germline V gene data show CDR1 as LNHDA and CDR2 as SQIVND (reference sequence). This CDR3 region has 15 residues. CDR3 coding DNA: TGTGCCAGTAGTCCCCGGACTAGCGGGGGTTACGAGCAGTACTTC. This translates into CASSPRTSGGYEQYF.

Note on this clone: This sample includes further DNA sequences coding for the same CDR3. V gene TRBV5-1 combines with J gene TRBJ2-5; unclear D gene. Germline values: CDR1 SGHRS, CDR2 YFSETQ. V was cut by 4 bases and J by 0 bases, with 4 bases left in between. This CDR3 region has 12 residues. The CDR3 region has the DNA TGCGCCAGCAGCGCGGACCAAGAGACCCAGTACTTC. This translates into CASSADQETQYF.

This clone appeared a few times. This chain uses TRBV25-1 with TRBJ1-1; TRBD1 agrees at 10 bases. V was clipped by 5 bases and J by 4 bases; unmatched bases: 7. CDR3 length equals 15 residues. Germline values: CDR1 MGHDK, CDR2 SYGVNS. Here the CDR3 DNA reads TGTGCCAGCAGTTTCCCGGGACAGGGGTTCACTGAAGCTTTCTTT. It encodes CASSFPGQGFTEAFF.

The rearrangement links TRBV5-6 to TRBJ2-5; 9 bases match TRBD2. This CDR3 has 16 residues. Germline trimming cut 0 bases from V and 1 base from J; bases unmatched to any gene: 4. Germline V CDR1 and CDR2: SGHDT, YYEEEE. As DNA, the CDR3 is TGTGCCAGCAGCTTGGGCGGGGGGGGTTTCCAAGAGACCCAGTACTTC. This gives the protein CASSLGGGGFQETQYF.